A selection of T cell receptor beta chains follows, all from one sample in a study of tumor and adjacent non-tumor tissue in lung cancer. TCRdb independently ran MiXCR on the multiplex PCR reads; one entry per CDR3 protein. The sample records 75,000 to 95,000 distinct CDR3 sequences, around 64% being singletons. Sequenced material: lung tumor tissue. Source of these receptors: a man aged 55 to 70 with non-small cell lung cancer. The CDR3 runs from the conserved cysteine through the conserved F or W. The D gene is left open where the match is weak. Clone size is not always given. Where it is, it says once, few, many or a class for expanded clones.

size: few
V: TRBV28
D: NA
J: TRBJ2-3
DNA: TGTGCCAGCAGTTTTCCCATGGCAAGGGGCACAGATACGCAGTATTTT
CDR3: CASSFPMARGTDTQYF

size: NA
V: TRBV29-1
D: TRBD2
J: TRBJ2-7
DNA: TGCAGCGTTAGACTAGCGGGAGATGGGGGCAAGCTGTACTTC
CDR3: CSVRLAGDGGKLYF

size: NA
V: TRBV4-3
D: NA
J: TRBJ2-1
DNA: TGCGCCGGCAGCCAAAATTGGCGCAACAATGAGCAGTTCTTC
CDR3: CAGSQNWRNNEQFF

size: NA
V: TRBV4-2
D: NA
J: TRBJ2-5
DNA: TGTGCCAGCAGCCAAGTTCCACTAGAGATCCAGTACTTC
CDR3: CASSQVPLEIQYF

size: many
V: TRBV28
D: NA
J: TRBJ2-7
DNA: TGTGCCAGCAGTTTGTACGGGGCCTACGAGCAGTACTTC
CDR3: CASSLYGAYEQYF

size: NA
V: TRBV11-2
D: NA
J: TRBJ1-2
DNA: TGTGCCAGCAGCTTAGGGGGCCCTTTGGGTTACGCCTTC
CDR3: CASSLGGPLGYAF

size: NA
V: TRBV4-1
D: TRBD2
J: TRBJ2-2
DNA: TGCGCCAGCTGCCGGGCGGGAGCGGGGAACATCGGGGAGCTGTTTTTT
CDR3: CASCRAGAGNIGELFF

size: NA
V: TRBV6-1
D: NA
J: TRBJ1-5
DNA: TGTGCCTGGAGCGAAAGGCTGGGCAATCAGCCCCAGCATTTT
CDR3: CAWSERLGNQPQHF

size: NA
V: TRBV11-2
D: TRBD2
J: TRBJ2-2
DNA: TGTGGCAGCAGCAACAGCGGGACGAACACCGGGGAACTGTTTTTT
CDR3: CGSSNSGTNTGELFF

size: NA
V: TRBV10-3
D: TRBD1
J: TRBJ2-7
DNA: TGTGCCATCACTGATACTACAGGGGCCCCCACCTGCGAGCAGTACTTC
CDR3: CAITDTTGAPTCEQYF

size: NA
V: TRBV4-3
D: NA
J: TRBJ1-1
DNA: TGCGCCAGGAACCAAGATCAGGCCACTGAAGCTTTCTTT
CDR3: CARNQDQATEAFF

size: NA
V: TRBV5-5
D: NA
J: TRBJ2-3
DNA: TGTGCCAGCAGCTTGGATGGGCGCATATACACGCAGTATTTT
CDR3: CASSLDGRIYTQYF

size: many
V: TRBV6-2/TRBV6-3
D: NA
J: TRBJ2-7
DNA: TGTGCCAGCAGTTACACCACTTCGTCCTACGAGCAGTACTTC
CDR3: CASSYTTSSYEQYF

size: NA
V: TRBV12-3/TRBV12-4
D: NA
J: TRBJ2-7
DNA: TGTGCCAGCAGGTGGACAAGGGGCGAGCAGTACTTC
CDR3: CASRWTRGEQYF

size: NA
V: TRBV12-3/TRBV12-4
D: TRBD2
J: TRBJ2-3
DNA: TGTGCCAGCACCCGAGCGGGAGTGGGGGGCAATCAGCCCCAGTATTTT
CDR3: CASTRAGVGGNQPQYF

size: NA
V: TRBV28
D: TRBD1
J: TRBJ1-5
DNA: TGTGCCAGCAGCCTCGGACAGGGCCGTACTTGGTCCCAGCATTTT
CDR3: CASSLGQGRTWSQHF

size: NA
V: TRBV6-6
D: NA
J: TRBJ2-3
DNA: TGTGCCATCAGGCCATACCGGGACACGGTGAACATAGATACGCAGTATTTT
CDR3: CAIRPYRDTVNIDTQYF

size: few
V: TRBV5-1
D: NA
J: TRBJ1-4
DNA: TGCGCCAGCGCTACCGGGGCCAAGAATAATGAAAAACTGTTTTTT
CDR3: CASATGAKNNEKLFF

size: many
V: TRBV11-2
D: TRBD1
J: TRBJ2-5
DNA: TGTGCCAGCAGCTTGGGACAGTACCAAGAGACCCAGTACTTC
CDR3: CASSLGQYQETQYF

size: many
V: TRBV24-1
D: TRBD1
J: TRBJ2-1
DNA: TGTGCCACCCAAAGGGGGCATACAACCTCCTACAATGAGCAGTTCTTC
CDR3: CATQRGHTTSYNEQFF

size: NA
V: TRBV29-1
D: NA
J: TRBJ2-2
DNA: TGCGGCGTTTCCGTGACATGGTTCGGGGAGCTGTTTTTT
CDR3: CGVSVTWFGELFF

size: NA
V: TRBV6-2/TRBV6-3
D: TRBD2
J: TRBJ2-6
DNA: TGTGCCAGCAGTTACTCGAGCGGGAGGGTCCCCCTCTCTGGGGCCAACGTCCTGACTTTC
CDR3: CASSYSSGRVPLSGANVLTF

size: NA
V: TRBV14
D: NA
J: TRBJ2-5
DNA: TGTGCCAGCAGCCAAGATTCGGGACCGAGGCAACTCCAACAAGAGACCCAGTACTTC
CDR3: CASSQDSGPRQLQQETQYF

size: NA
V: TRBV29-1
D: NA
J: TRBJ1-3
DNA: TGCTGCGTCGGGACGCCTGGAAACACCATATACTTT
CDR3: CCVGTPGNTIYF

size: NA
V: TRBV6-6
D: TRBD1
J: TRBJ2-1
DNA: TGTGGCAGCAGAGAAGCAGGGGGCATTTATGAGCAGTTTTTC
CDR3: CGSREAGGIYEQFF

size: NA
V: TRBV6-4
D: TRBD2
J: TRBJ2-1
DNA: TGTCCCAGCAGTGAATCGACTAGCTACAGTGAGCAGTTCTTC
CDR3: CPSSESTSYSEQFF

size: NA
V: TRBV5-4
D: NA
J: TRBJ2-7
DNA: TGTGCCAGCAGCTATAGCGAGAGGCATGGTGAGCAGTACTTC
CDR3: CASSYSERHGEQYF

size: NA
V: TRBV6-5
D: NA
J: TRBJ1-1
DNA: TGTGCCATCGAGGCGCTATGGGTTACCATGAACACTGAAGCTTTCTTT
CDR3: CAIEALWVTMNTEAFF

size: NA
V: TRBV6-2/TRBV6-3
D: NA
J: TRBJ1-1
DNA: TGTGCCAGCAGTAGGTGGGAAGTGAACACTGAAGCTTTCTTT
CDR3: CASSRWEVNTEAFF

size: few
V: TRBV28
D: TRBD1
J: TRBJ1-1
DNA: TGTGCCAGCAGTTTCCCCGACAGGGGGCATACTGAAGCTTTCTTT
CDR3: CASSFPDRGHTEAFF

size: many
V: TRBV2
D: NA
J: TRBJ1-1
DNA: TGTGCCAGCAGTGAGGGTAATTGGGGCACTGAAGCTTTCTTT
CDR3: CASSEGNWGTEAFF

size: NA
V: TRBV6-1
D: NA
J: TRBJ2-7
DNA: TGTGCCAACACTCCACTTCGGGCGGGAAAAAGCTCCTACGAGCAGTACTTC
CDR3: CANTPLRAGKSSYEQYF

size: NA
V: TRBV7-9
D: NA
J: TRBJ1-1
DNA: TGTGCCAGAAGCTCCCGGACGAAGACTGAAGCTTTCTTT
CDR3: CARSSRTKTEAFF

size: NA
V: TRBV24-1
D: NA
J: TRBJ2-7
DNA: TGTACCACCAGTGAGTCAGGGCGCGAGCAGTACTTC
CDR3: CTTSESGREQYF

size: NA
V: TRBV2
D: TRBD1
J: TRBJ2-5
DNA: TGTGTCAGTAGCGCGCCCGCGACAGGGACGCAAGAGACCCAGTACTTC
CDR3: CVSSAPATGTQETQYF

size: NA
V: TRBV5-1
D: TRBD1
J: TRBJ2-1
DNA: TGCGCCAGCAGCTTTACTTCAGGGGGCTCCTACAATGAGCAGTTCTTC
CDR3: CASSFTSGGSYNEQFF

size: NA
V: TRBV12-3/TRBV12-4
D: NA
J: TRBJ2-1
DNA: TGTGTCAGCAGGGGGGCGAGAGAAGGTGGTGGGCAGTTCTTC
CDR3: CVSRGAREGGGQFF

size: NA
V: TRBV29-1
D: NA
J: TRBJ2-2
DNA: TGCAGCGCTCTACGAGGAGGCCGGGGCAGTCCTTTGGAGCTGTTTTTT
CDR3: CSALRGGRGSPLELFF

size: NA
V: TRBV4-1
D: NA
J: TRBJ2-6
DNA: TGCGCCAGCAACCAAGAACTAGTGTCCTCCGGGGCCAACGTCCTGACTTTC
CDR3: CASNQELVSSGANVLTF

size: many
V: TRBV28
D: NA
J: TRBJ1-6
DNA: TGTGCCAGCAGTTCTCAGAATTCACCCCTCCACTTT
CDR3: CASSSQNSPLHF

size: NA
V: TRBV4-2
D: TRBD2
J: TRBJ2-2
DNA: TGTGTCAGCAGTCAGCAAGCGGGGAGAAACACCGGGGAGCTGTTTTTT
CDR3: CVSSQQAGRNTGELFF

size: many
V: TRBV12-3/TRBV12-4
D: NA
J: TRBJ2-1
DNA: TGTGCCACAAAGCCCGACTCCAGCCTTGGGGAGCAGTTCTTC
CDR3: CATKPDSSLGEQFF

size: NA
V: TRBV7-3
D: NA
J: TRBJ1-1
DNA: TGTGCCAGCACCGCGATGGGGGGGCCAACTCAAGCTTTCTTT
CDR3: CASTAMGGPTQAFF

size: many
V: TRBV28
D: NA
J: TRBJ2-3
DNA: TGTGCCACCCGAGGGGGTAGCACAGATACGCAGTATTTT
CDR3: CATRGGSTDTQYF

size: NA
V: TRBV12-3/TRBV12-4
D: NA
J: TRBJ1-2
DNA: TGTGCCAGCAGCTATCACGTCGGGAAAAGAAGCTACACCTTC
CDR3: CASSYHVGKRSYTF

size: NA
V: TRBV6-5
D: NA
J: TRBJ1-6
DNA: TGTGCCAGCAGTTACTTGGGAGGGACCGGCAATTTACCCCTCCACTTT
CDR3: CASSYLGGTGNLPLHF

size: NA
V: TRBV11-2
D: TRBD2
J: TRBJ2-7
DNA: TGTGCCAGCAACCCGAAAGGGGCTAGCGGGAGTTATGAGCAGTACTTC
CDR3: CASNPKGASGSYEQYF

size: NA
V: TRBV29-1
D: TRBD2
J: TRBJ2-3
DNA: TGTAGCGTTGGGAAAGCGGGGGGCACAAATACGCAGTATTTT
CDR3: CSVGKAGGTNTQYF

size: NA
V: TRBV29-1
D: NA
J: TRBJ2-5
DNA: TGCAGTGCACGGTGGGAGACCCAGTGCTTC
CDR3: CSARWETQCF

size: NA
V: TRBV29-1
D: NA
J: TRBJ1-1
DNA: TGCAGTGTTGACCCACAGGGAGACGCTGAAGCTTTCTTT
CDR3: CSVDPQGDAEAFF

size: NA
V: TRBV11-3
D: TRBD1
J: TRBJ1-1
DNA: TGTGCCAGTAACTCACAGGGGGGCACTGAAACTTTCTTT
CDR3: CASNSQGGTETFF